This T cell receptor (beta chain) was recorded in a study of blood T cell repertoires in COVID-19 (dated by TCRdb to about 2020). Looking at the study overall: Samples covering the acute and convalescent phases of COVID-19 were provided by collaborators in the United States, Italy and Spain. The repertoires were made available in a free public database intended to serve as a resource for research on the immune response to SARS-CoV-2. A de-identified subject ID, COVID-19 status, age in years and sex were almost always included in the sample metadata. Deeply sampled blood TCRbeta repertoires from subjects exposed to, actively infected with, or recovered from COVID-19 were included in the dataset. HLA class I and class II types, where available, came from metadata supplied by the sample provider rather than from assay-based typing. The material from the prospective study consisted of cDNA or gDNA derived from T cells, B-cell-depleted T cells, or PBMCs. Samples were obtained from the ongoing ImmuneRACE study (first 160 participants) and from about 1,300 subjects provided by 6 global collaborators. Beyond this particular receptor, the publication reports: How much clinical and demographic metadata was included differed by source and by participant, and the metadata was provided uncurated.

The immunoSEQ Assay, a bias-controlled multiplex PCR, was used to amplify TCRbeta CDR3 regions from genomic DNA. From the authors' description of their analysis: Nucleated cell counts per sample were estimated from amplification of reference gene primers within the assay. To quantify the absolute abundance of each unique TCRbeta CDR3 rearrangement, sequence reads were collapsed and filtered. For each sample, productive Simpson clonality was calculated as the square root of Simpson's diversity index over productive rearrangements. TCRdb re-hosts the immuneACCESS table, in-frame sequences only. Its copies lack some clones; in the studies checked, an unresolved V gene accounts for under half of them, and the cause for the rest is not known. V, J and clone size were drawn from that table, and D and trimming were deduced from the DNA. The sample records 200,000 to 250,000 clones, just under 85% of which are singletons. The ten top clones hold under 1.5% of the sample.

Participants in the prospective study were aged about 18 to 89 years, lived in some 24 United States geographic areas, and enrolled through a virtual design. Cohort assignment in the prospective study relied on participant-reported clinical history from a screening survey and a study questionnaire. Each participant in the prospective study had whole blood, serum and a nasopharyngeal or oropharyngeal swab collected by mobile phlebotomists. Over an approximately 2-month period, participants in the prospective study had the option of providing additional blood draws and questionnaires. Before DNA extraction, prospective study blood samples were shipped either frozen or at room temperature. The germline V gene provides CDR1 MNHNS and CDR2 SASEGT. Trimming removed 2 bases from V and 6 bases from J; the gene matches leave 10 bases unexplained. The CDR3, from cysteine to phenylalanine, totals 16 residues. Here the CDR3 DNA is all that survives: 48 bases in frame from base 1.

With regard to this clone: The target of this receptor is not known. No quality values exist for individual bases; no much larger clone is one base distant.

The chain is made from TRBV6-1 and TRBJ1-1; 9 middle bases align to TRBD1. Sequences were obtained from PBMCs or T cells enriched from blood (not recorded which). The sequence came from a woman in her thirties or forties with acute COVID-19. The DNA reads as follows: TGTGCCAGCAGTGAACCCGGACAGGGGCGAGGTCCTGAAGCTTTCTTT. Its translation reads: CASSEPGQGRGPEAFF.